The 17 T cell receptor beta chains in this list originate from one sample, sequenced in a study of cytomegalovirus exposure and HLA in healthy donors (dated by TCRdb to between 2016 and 2019). Library preparation employed the immunoSEQ multiplex PCR assay. For the multiplex PCR, a mixture combining 60 forward primers for TCR Vbeta segments and 13 reverse primers for TCR Jbeta segments was used. This immuneACCESS table, as held by TCRdb, lists in-frame sequences with V and J called but not all clones. Of the missing ones, under half trace to an unresolved V gene in checked studies; the others have no known cause. This sample holds 110,000 to 150,000 clones; approximately 70% were observed only once. The ten largest clones take up about 2% of the sample. The sequenced sample consisted of PBMCs. The receptors here all came from a woman aged 60 to 75 in good health and CMV-seropositive.

This rearrangement joins TRBV5-1 to TRBJ2-3; 9 nucleotides match TRBD2. CDR1 is SGHRS, CDR2 YFSETQ, per germline. V shed 2 bases and J 5 bases; nucleotides not matched to a gene: 3. CDR3 length equals 14 residues. CDR3 sequence: CASSLSSGVDTQYF. The CDR3 DNA reads as TGCGCCAGCAGCTTATCTAGCGGGGTAGATACGCAGTATTTT.

V gene TRBV28 combines with J gene TRBJ1-2, with 7 bases aligning to TRBD1. Germline V lookup: CDR1 MDHEN, CDR2 SYDVKM. The V gene end was trimmed by 2 bases and the J gene end by 9 bases; junction bases not matched to a gene: 6. This CDR3 contains 13 residues. CDR3 in amino acids: CASSLPRTGSYTF. The CDR3 nucleotides read TGTGCCAGCAGTTTACCTAGGACAGGTAGCTACACCTTC.

In this sample, this clone turned up a few times. CDR3 loop: CASSLGQATNEKLFF. The CDR3 DNA follows: TGCGCCAGCAGCCTAGGACAGGCAACTAATGAAAAACTGTTTTTT. The rearrangement joins TRBV4-1 to TRBJ1-4; TRBD1 aligns across 7 bases. The CDR3 extends over 15 amino acids. The V segment lost 4 bases and the J segment 0 bases; nucleotides outside the gene matches: 2. Germline V gene sequence: CDR1 MGHRA, CDR2 YSYEKL.

J is TRBJ2-7 and V is TRBV29-1, with D possibly being TRBD2 (5 bases). CDR1 and CDR2 (germline): SQVTM, ANQGSEA. The CDR3 has 14 amino acids. The V end lost 7 bases, the J end lost 2 bases, and 18 bases lay between the germline ends. In nucleotides, the CDR3 is TGCAGCGCCATTAGGGAAGACTACCCCTACGAGCAGTACTTC. Amino acids: CSAIREDYPYEQYF.

The chain is built from TRBV5-1 and TRBJ2-5; TRBD2 agrees at 9 bases. Germline V gene data show CDR1 as SGHRS and CDR2 as YFSETQ. V was clipped by 0 bases and J by 4 bases; unmatched bases: 7. The CDR3 covers 16 residues. The CDR3 region is CASSLGSSGIGETQYF. CDR3 DNA: TGCGCCAGCAGCTTGGGATCTAGCGGGATAGGAGAGACCCAGTACTTC.

The rearrangement links TRBV6-5 to TRBJ1-1; TRBD1 matches 9 bases. Trimming removed 5 bases from V and 2 bases from J; junction bases left unmatched: 3. The CDR3 loop spans 14 amino acids. Germline V CDR1 and CDR2: MNHEY, SVGAGI. The CDR3 DNA sequence: TGTGCCAGCAGTAGGGGACAGGGAAACACTGAAGCTTTCTTT. Translated, it gives CASSRGQGNTEAFF.

V gene TRBV6-5 combines with J gene TRBJ1-5; no clear D. The CDR3 contains 15 residues. V lost 5 bases and J 7 bases, leaving 18 bases between the germline ends. Germline CDR1 is MNHEY and CDR2 is SVGAGI. The CDR3 here is CASSPASAGGQPQHF. The CDR3 DNA is TGTGCCAGCAGTCCCGCCTCGGCGGGAGGACAGCCCCAGCATTTT.

The chain employs TRBV7-8 and TRBJ1-5, with 7 bases that match TRBD1. J lost 3 bases, V lost 1 base, and 9 bases had no gene match. The CDR3 is made up of 17 amino acids. Germline lookup yields CDR1 SGHVS and CDR2 FQNEAQ. CDR3 in DNA: TGTGCCAGCAGCTTAGGGGGGTGGGGACAGTCCAATCAGCCCCAGCATTTT. Protein product: CASSLGGWGQSNQPQHF.

V gene TRBV5-6 combines with J gene TRBJ2-5; D remains ambiguous. The J call may be incorrect, as the DNA end agrees better with TRBJ2-7. This CDR3 has 12 residues. Germline CDR1 is SGHDT and CDR2 is YYEEEE. Here the CDR3 reads CASSLFGYEQYF. DNA for the CDR3: TGTGCCAGCAGCTTGTTCGGGTACGAGCAGTACTTC.

This chain links TRBV6-5 with TRBJ1-1; perhaps TRBD1 as D (5 bases). The germline V gene has CDR1 MNHEY and CDR2 SVGAGI. CDR3 length: 12 residues. The germline V and J ends were trimmed by 8 bases and 6 bases, with 13 bases remaining between them. The CDR3 is CASWRGFAEAFF. CDR3 nucleotide sequence: TGTGCCAGCTGGCGGGGGTTCGCTGAAGCTTTCTTT.

The chain joins TRBV28 to TRBJ1-2; 8 nucleotides agree with TRBD1. CDR3 length: 15 residues. The J segment lost 4 bases and the V segment lost 3 bases, leaving 7 bases of the junction unmatched. CDR1 is MDHEN and CDR2 is SYDVKM in the germline V gene. The DNA of the CDR3 is TGTGCCAGCAGTTTGGCCCATACAGGGGGCTATGGCTACACCTTC. Translating gives CASSLAHTGGYGYTF.

The CDR3 protein is CASSRLAGGGDTQYF. CDR3 sequence (DNA): TGTGCCAGCAGCAGACTAGCGGGAGGAGGGGATACGCAGTATTTT. The chain uses TRBV11-3 and TRBJ2-3, with TRBD2 matching over 13 bases. The CDR3 runs 15 residues. V trimming: 5 bases; J trimming: 6 bases; junction bases outside the gene matches: 5. Germline-derived CDR1 and CDR2 are SGHNT and YENEEA.

The chain couples TRBV19 to TRBJ1-2, with TRBD1 identical over 9 bases. The CDR3 is 14 residues long. Germline CDR1 reads LNHDA; CDR2 reads SQIVND (reference sequence). The junction had 8 bases not matched to a gene; V was cut back by 4 bases and J by 8 bases. The CDR3 region is CASSTSGTGIGYTF. CDR3 in DNA: TGTGCCAGTAGTACATCCGGGACAGGGATCGGCTACACCTTC.

The chain carries TRBV9 and TRBJ1-1, with 8 bases identical to TRBD1. Germline lookup yields CDR1 SGDLS and CDR2 YYNGEE. This CDR3 is built from 12 residues. The V and J ends lost 7 bases and 4 bases, in that order; junction bases with no gene match: 3. The CDR3 is CASSTGGTEAFF. The CDR3, as DNA: TGTGCCAGCTCCACAGGGGGCACTGAAGCTTTCTTT.

The chain joins TRBV6-6 to TRBJ2-2, with TRBD1 matching 9 bases. V was pared by 8 bases and J by 5 bases, with 6 bases of the junction left unmatched. CDR1 is MNHNY and CDR2 is SVGAGI in the germline V gene (reference sequence). The CDR3 has 14 residues. The CDR3 protein is CASAEQGATGELFF. The DNA for the CDR3 is TGTGCCAGCGCGGAACAGGGGGCGACCGGGGAGCTGTTTTTT.

This clone was detected only once. This sample includes further DNA sequences coding for the same CDR3. J is TRBJ1-1 and V is TRBV28; 10 nucleotides agree with TRBD1. The CDR3 extends over 14 amino acids. Germline assignment: CDR1 MDHEN and CDR2 SYDVKM. Losses at the gene ends were 7 bases for V and 7 bases for J; bases not matched to a gene: 9. CDR3 nucleotide sequence: TGTGCCAGCACTTACAAGGGACAGGGGATTGAAGCTTTCTTT. Amino acids: CASTYKGQGIEAFF.

CDR3 nucleotides: TGTGCCAGTCGAGGGGGCGTAGATGGCTACACCTTC. Encoded protein: CASRGGVDGYTF. This chain uses TRBV27 with TRBJ1-2, with 7 bases matching TRBD1. The CDR3 has 12 amino acids. Germline CDR1 MNHEY, CDR2 SMNVEV (reference sequence). Trimming took 9 bases from V and 6 from J; bases not matched to a gene: 7.